This TCR beta chain originates from a study of blood T cell repertoires in COVID-19. On the study more broadly: Sites across the United States, Italy and Spain contributed samples from acute and convalescent COVID-19. In each case, the material was cDNA or gDNA derived from T cells, B-cell-depleted T cells, or PBMCs.

The length of the CDR3 is 14 residues. Trimming stripped 1 base from V and 5 bases from J, with 11 bases between. In germline, CDR1 is MNHEY, CDR2 SMNVEV (reference sequence). In the original workflow: Reference gene primers were amplified, and this amplification served to estimate nucleated cell counts. Clones were read by immunoSEQ multiplex PCR, and TCRdb kept only the in-frame ones, dropping some. D and trimming come from the DNA, and the V and J calls and clone size come from that table. The profile shows under 200,000 clones, roughly 86% of them singletons. This clone showed up just a few times.

The receptor comes from a man in his 70s with acute or convalescent COVID-19. The sequencing input was peripheral blood. The genes are TRBV27 and TRBJ2-5; a weak D match, TRBD2 (5 bases). CDR3 in DNA: TGTGCCAGCAGTTTATGGCCGGGATGGGAGACCCAGTACTTC. Translated: CASSLWPGWETQYF.